This entry features one T cell receptor beta chain sequence. This clone was detected once. It lacks a known antigen. One base away there is no much larger clone; base qualities are not given. At the junction V is shortened by 4 bases and J by 2 bases; bases outside the gene matches: 10. From the cysteine up to the phenylalanine, the CDR3 has a length of 16 residues. CDR3 DNA is the only sequence kept; it has 48 bases, read in frame from the first base. Looking up the germline V gene yields CDR1 SGDLS and CDR2 YYNGEE. The data derive from a study of blood T cell repertoires in COVID-19 (dated by TCRdb to the early 2020s). General notes on the study: The collaborator samples originated in the United States, Italy and Spain and spanned the acute and convalescent phases of COVID-19. A freely available public database, intended as a resource for researchers studying the immune response to SARS-CoV-2, is where the repertoires were released. The samples were drawn from two sources: the first 160 participants of the ongoing ImmuneRACE study, and over 1,000 subjects contributed by 6 global collaborators. The dataset comprised deeply sampled blood TCRbeta repertoires from subjects exposed to, actively infected with, or recovered from COVID-19. Sample metadata almost always included a de-identified subject ID, COVID-19 status, age in years and sex. Where HLA class I and class II types were available, the types were taken from metadata supplied by the sample provider, not from assay-based typing. The prospective study material was composed of cDNA or gDNA derived from T cells, B-cell-depleted T cells, or PBMCs.

Each collaborating institution followed its own protocols to collect whole blood in K2EDTA tubes. For TCRbeta analysis, collaborators shipped samples as frozen whole blood, isolated PBMCs, or DNA extracted from either of those sample types. TCRbeta CDR3 regions were amplified from genomic DNA by means of the immunoSEQ Assay, a bias-controlled multiplex PCR. On the authors' methods: Nucleated cell counts per sample were estimated from amplification of reference gene primers within the assay. To quantify the absolute abundance of each unique TCRbeta CDR3 rearrangement, sequence reads were collapsed and filtered. Productive Simpson clonality was computed per sample as the square root of Simpson's diversity index over productive rearrangements. TCRdb took over this immuneACCESS table, retaining in-frame rearrangements with V and J assigned. Such tables are incomplete; in checked studies, under half of the missing clones stem from an unresolved V gene, and the remainder is unexplained. V, J and clone size are those of that table, while D and trimming were read from the DNA. For this sample the table gives 110,000 or so clones, of which over 75% were detected only once. The ten biggest clones cover roughly 2.7% of the sample.

The study at large found these results: The quantity of clinical and demographic metadata differed by source and by participant and was supplied without curation.

The sample taken for sequencing was peripheral blood. This receptor was taken from a man aged 50 to 60 with acute or convalescent COVID-19. The rearrangement joined TRBV9 to TRBJ2-3; 7 bases in between match TRBD2. Read as DNA, the sequence is TGTGCCAGCAGCCCCAGTTGGGGGGGACTCACAGATACGCAGTATTTT. This gives the protein CASSPSWGGLTDTQYF.